One TCR beta chain is described in this entry. This clone was recorded only once. This clone's antigen is unknown. No clone much larger than this one lies a single base away; base qualities are absent. The library was produced with the immunoSEQ multiplex PCR assay. Following the manufacturer's protocol, the hsTCRB Kit was used to amplify rearranged TCR beta chain sequences. Sequencing of TCRB libraries was carried out on an Illumina MiSeq. The authors' pipeline ran thus. The kit vendor's proprietary platform handled demultiplexing, trimming and gene mapping. Imported from immuneACCESS, the table was reduced by TCRdb to in-frame sequences with V and J called. These copies leave out some clones; in studies compared against another copy, an unresolved V gene accounts for under half, and the cause of the remainder is not known. V and J calls and clone size are those listed in that table; D and trimming were worked out from the DNA. A total of over 50,000 clones appear in this sample, 80% to 85% of them only once. The ten top clones hold approximately 3.1% of the sample.

This sample is part of a study of a mutant IDH1 vaccine in newly diagnosed glioma (dated by TCRdb to the early 2020s). For context, the study as a whole: Patients received eight vaccinations in weeks 1, 3, 5, 7, 11, 15, 19 and 23, corresponding to visits V03 through V10. In the chemotherapy-containing groups, vaccination started alongside temozolomide cycles, whereas in patients who had radiotherapy alone it started 4-6 weeks after radiotherapy. Of the 30 or so patients who were treated, about 62% were male and around 40% were female, and the mean age was around 43 years. Prior to enrollment, standard therapy consisting of radiotherapy alone, temozolomide alone, or radiochemotherapy with temozolomide had been administered to patients, with the combination being received by most patients. Peripheral blood was collected at six visits: V03 (baseline), V05, V07, V10, V12 and V13. Longitudinal TCRB deep sequencing was done for some 25 treated patients, wherever samples were available for exploratory analyses.

In the germline V gene, CDR1 corresponds to SGHVS and CDR2 to FQNEAQ. The CDR3 measures 12 amino acids from cysteine to phenylalanine. Only the CDR3 region is kept as DNA, spanning 36 bases read in frame from base 1. V is clipped by 5 bases and J by 5 bases, and the sequence between their germline boundaries is 6 bases long. What the time point label conveys for this sample: week 5, during vaccination. Every vaccine dose consisted of 300 ug of a 20-mer mutant IDH1 peptide in Montanide, administered subcutaneously together with topical imiquimod. The donors had newly diagnosed IDH1-mutant astrocytomas of WHO grade 3 or 4 that showed loss of nuclear ATRX. The samples were drawn from NOA16, a multicentre, single-arm, open-label phase I trial in Germany that tested a mutant IDH1 peptide vaccine in humans for the first time. Genomic DNA for TCRB sequencing was extracted from EDTA blood using the DNeasy Blood and Tissue Kit.

Here is what the overall study found, with its caveats: According to the authors, sample limitations meant that analyses of patient blood samples could not be reproduced. Pseudoprogression appeared unrelated to alterations in the top peripheral T cell clonotypes detected by TCRB sequencing. Vaccine-induced immune responses across multiple MHC alleles were detected in 90% to 95% of patients. Selection of PBMC samples for TCRB deep sequencing was based on availability.

The sample in question was PBMCs, obtained from a glioma patient whose treatment included an IDH1 peptide vaccine. This chain joins TRBV7-8 to TRBJ1-4, with the D gene too uncertain to name. The receptor was derived from a man aged 30 to 39 with glioma. The CDR3 protein sequence reads: CASSHENEKLFF. The nucleotides are TGTGCCAGCAGCCATGAGAATGAAAAACTGTTTTTT.